Following are 5 T cell receptor beta chains from one sample sequenced in a study of shared clonotypes between healthy human individuals. Sequenced by immunoSEQ multiplex PCR; TCRdb stores in-frame clones only, minus some. The profile covers roughly 700,000 clones, with roughly 70% appearing a single time and less than 2% taken by the ten largest. The sequencing input was memory CD4+ T cells sorted from blood. Subset in this sample: CD45RA-negative fraction. These receptors all come from a woman aged 25-40 years in good health.

This clone occurred a few times. This sample includes further DNA sequences coding for the same CDR3. The genes are TRBV5-1 and TRBJ2-1; 9 bases match TRBD2. Germline trimming cut 1 base from V and 6 bases from J; bases unmatched to any gene: 5. Germline CDR1 and CDR2: SGHRS and YFSETQ. The CDR3 runs 15 residues. The CDR3 reads CASSLQTSGVNEQFF. CDR3 DNA: TGCGCCAGCAGCTTGCAGACTAGCGGAGTCAATGAGCAGTTCTTC. Based on the CDR3 plus reference TRBV5-1 and TRBJ2-1, the full variable domain is KAGVTQTPRYLIKTRGQQVTLSCSPISGHRSVSWYQQTPGQGLQFLFEYFSETQRNKGNFPGRFSGRQFSNSRSEMNVSTLELGDSALYLCASSLQTSGVNEQFFGPGTRLTVL.

The V and J genes are TRBV5-1 and TRBJ2-3; D is perhaps TRBD1 or TRBD2 (6 bases each). CDR1 is SGHRS, CDR2 YFSETQ, per germline. The V gene lost 1 base and the J gene lost 0 bases, with 12 bases spanning the gap. This CDR3 has 16 residues. The CDR3 region has the DNA TGCGCCAGCAGCTTGTCCGGAGGGGGGAGCACAGATACGCAGTATTTT. The encoded protein is CASSLSGGGSTDTQYF.

The chain carries TRBV7-9 and TRBJ1-5; D possibly corresponds to TRBD1 (6 bases). Trimming left V 2 bases short and J 4 bases short, with 15 bases between. Germline V gives CDR1 SEHNR, CDR2 FQNEAQ (reference sequence). The CDR3 loop spans 16 amino acids. In DNA form, the CDR3 reads TGTGCCAGCAGCTTAAGCGGGGGCCGAGGAAATCAGCCCCAGCATTTT. Its translation is CASSLSGGRGNQPQHF.

The CDR3 is CASSQHTASGKLGTDTQYF. CDR3 DNA: TGTGCCAGCAGCCAACATACGGCTAGCGGGAAACTCGGCACAGATACGCAGTATTTT. This chain joins TRBV14 and TRBJ2-3; 9 bases agree with TRBD2. CDR3 length: 19 residues. Germline V gives CDR1 SGHDN, CDR2 FVKESK. J lost 1 base, V lost 2 bases, and 13 bases had no gene match.

As to this clone: Other DNA sequences in this specimen translate into the identical CDR3. The chain links TRBV6-5 to TRBJ2-5; 8 bases fit TRBD1. V was clipped by 6 bases and J by 5 bases; unmatched bases: 5. This CDR3 has 13 residues. Germline CDR1 reads MNHEY; CDR2 reads SVGAGI. The CDR3 nucleotides read TGTGCCAGCAGCCGGACAGGGATGGAGACCCAGTACTTC. This gives the protein CASSRTGMETQYF.